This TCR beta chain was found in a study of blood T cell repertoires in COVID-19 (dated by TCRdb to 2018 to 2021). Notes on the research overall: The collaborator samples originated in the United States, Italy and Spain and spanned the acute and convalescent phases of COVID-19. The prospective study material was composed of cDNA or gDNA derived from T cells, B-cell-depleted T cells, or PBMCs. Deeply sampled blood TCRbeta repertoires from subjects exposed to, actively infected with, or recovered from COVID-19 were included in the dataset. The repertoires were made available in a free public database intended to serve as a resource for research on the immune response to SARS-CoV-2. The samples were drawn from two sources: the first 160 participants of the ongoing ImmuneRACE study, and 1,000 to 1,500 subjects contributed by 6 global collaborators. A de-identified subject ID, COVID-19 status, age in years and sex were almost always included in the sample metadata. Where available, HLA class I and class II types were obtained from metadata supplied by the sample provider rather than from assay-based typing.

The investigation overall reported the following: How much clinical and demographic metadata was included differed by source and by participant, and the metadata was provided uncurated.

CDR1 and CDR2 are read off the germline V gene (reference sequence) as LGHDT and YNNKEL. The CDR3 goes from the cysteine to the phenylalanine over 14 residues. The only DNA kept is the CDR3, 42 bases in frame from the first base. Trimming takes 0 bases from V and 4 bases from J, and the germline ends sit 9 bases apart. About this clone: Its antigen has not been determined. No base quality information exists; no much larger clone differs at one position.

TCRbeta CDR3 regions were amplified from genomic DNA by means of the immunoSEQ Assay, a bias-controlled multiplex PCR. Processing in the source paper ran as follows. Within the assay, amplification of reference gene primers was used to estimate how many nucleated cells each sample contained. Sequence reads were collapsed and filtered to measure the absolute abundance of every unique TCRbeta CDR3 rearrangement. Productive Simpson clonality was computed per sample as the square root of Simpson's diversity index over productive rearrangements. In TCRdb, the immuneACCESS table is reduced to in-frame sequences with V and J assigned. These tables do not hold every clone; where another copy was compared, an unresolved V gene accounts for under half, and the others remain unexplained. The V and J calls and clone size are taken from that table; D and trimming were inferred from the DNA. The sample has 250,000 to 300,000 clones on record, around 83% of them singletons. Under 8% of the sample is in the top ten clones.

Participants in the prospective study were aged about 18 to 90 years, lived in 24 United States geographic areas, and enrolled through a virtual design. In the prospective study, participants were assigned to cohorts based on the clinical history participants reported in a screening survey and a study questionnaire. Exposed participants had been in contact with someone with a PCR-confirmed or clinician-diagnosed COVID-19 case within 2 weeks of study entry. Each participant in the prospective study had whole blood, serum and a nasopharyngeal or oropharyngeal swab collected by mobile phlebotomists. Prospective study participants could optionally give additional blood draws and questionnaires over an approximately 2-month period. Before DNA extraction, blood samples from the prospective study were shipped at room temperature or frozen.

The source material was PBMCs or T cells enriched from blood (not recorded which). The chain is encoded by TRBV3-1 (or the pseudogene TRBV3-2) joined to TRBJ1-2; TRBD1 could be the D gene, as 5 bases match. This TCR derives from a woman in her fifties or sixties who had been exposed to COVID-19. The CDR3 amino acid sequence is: CASSQDAGGYGYTF. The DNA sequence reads TGTGCCAGCAGCCAAGATGCGGGGGGCTATGGCTACACCTTC.